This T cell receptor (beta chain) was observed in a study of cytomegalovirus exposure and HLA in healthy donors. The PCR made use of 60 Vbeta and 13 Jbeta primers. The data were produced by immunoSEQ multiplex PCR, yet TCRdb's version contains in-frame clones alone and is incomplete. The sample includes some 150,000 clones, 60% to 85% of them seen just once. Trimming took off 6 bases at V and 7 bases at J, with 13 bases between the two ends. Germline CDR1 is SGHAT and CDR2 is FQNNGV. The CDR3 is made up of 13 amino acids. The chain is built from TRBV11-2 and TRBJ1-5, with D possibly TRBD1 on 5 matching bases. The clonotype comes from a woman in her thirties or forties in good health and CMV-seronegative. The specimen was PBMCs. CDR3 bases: TGTGCCAGCAGTCGTTTCCAGGGACAGCCCCAGCATTTT. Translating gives CASSRFQGQPQHF.